This T cell receptor beta chain stems from a study of breast tumors, draining lymph nodes, adjacent tissues. The lymph nodes were axillary draining lymph nodes from breast cancer patients. Notes on this clonotype: Antigen specificity is unknown.

MiXCR, run by TCRdb on the multiplex PCR reads, gives a single entry per CDR3 protein. The sample lists around 170,000 distinct CDR3 sequences; 30% to 35% were seen once. Germline V gene lookup returns CDR1 MNHEY and CDR2 SVGAGI. CDR3 length: 15 amino acids. V was shortened by 3 bases and J by 12 bases, with 18 bases between the two germline ends. Broader study findings: Most tumor T cells seemingly derive from lymph node, then expand in tumor. Tumors had less TCR diversity than lymph nodes, more than nontumor tissue.

The receptor comes from a female donor with breast cancer. Some clones in this sample may be carry-over from other donors' samples. The specimen was axillary lymph node tissue. The chain couples TRBV6-5 to TRBJ2-6, with a tentative D call TRBD2 (8 bases). CDR3 bases: TGTGCCAGCAGTTATAGCGGGACAGCAAGCGGCGTCCTGACTTTC. Its translation: CASSYSGTASGVLTF.